The sequence of this T cell receptor (beta chain) was determined in a study of blood T cell repertoires in COVID-19. For the study at large: Donors in the United States, Italy and Spain gave samples during acute or convalescent COVID-19. PBMCs, B-cell-depleted T cells, or T cells were the source of the cDNA or gDNA that made up the material.

The CDR3 spans 15 residues. Trimming took off 0 bases at V and 0 bases at J, with 8 bases between the two ends. Germline V gene lookup returns CDR1 SGHRS and CDR2 YFSETQ. Authors' methods: It was from reference gene primer amplification that nucleated cell counts were estimated. The repertoire was sequenced with immunoSEQ multiplex PCR; TCRdb's copy has only in-frame clones and lacks some. V and J calls and clone size follow that table, whereas D and trimming were derived from the DNA. The sample holds about 250,000 clones, about 83% seen once. This receptor was identified in a human donor in a cohort sampled during active COVID-19. The gene calls are TRBV5-1 and TRBJ2-3; D is unclear. Source material: peripheral blood. The DNA for the CDR3 is TGCGCCAGCAGCTTGGACGTTACTAGCACAGATACGCAGTATTTT. Translating it yields CASSLDVTSTDTQYF.